These 20 T cell receptor beta chains share one sample of origin, sequenced in a study of low-dose radiotherapy and immunotherapy resistance in tumors. TRAV- and TRBV-specific primers primed first-strand cDNA, covering alpha and beta chains. TCR amplification involved 20 PCR cycles with a constant-region primer and V-primer adapter. TCRdb re-analysed the reads in MiXCR, keeping a single row per CDR3 protein. This sample yields about 16,000 distinct CDR3 sequences, of which 70% are seen a single time; 4.5% to 7% belongs to the top ten. The source of these receptors is a human donor with advanced metastatic prostate, ovarian, gallbladder or colorectal cancer (not recorded which). This table probably holds off-target reads from a library built for another chain.

The chain links TRBV9 to TRBJ2-1; possibly TRBD1 or TRBD2 for D (5 bases each). The V end was cut by 2 bases, the J end by 7 bases, with 7 bases between. The CDR3 is 12 amino acids. The germline gives CDR1 SGDLS, CDR2 YYNGEE. CDR3 loop: CASSVGANEQFF. DNA for the CDR3: TGTGCCAGCAGCGTCGGGGCTAATGAGCAGTTCTTC.

The chain carries TRBV7-6 and TRBJ1-2; D unresolved. The CDR3 length is 13 residues. Germline CDR1 and CDR2: SGHVS and FNYEAQ. Trimming removed 0 bases at V and 7 bases at J, with 9 bases between. The CDR3 here is CASSLAFGGGYTF. CDR3 bases: TGTGCCAGCAGCTTAGCTTTTGGAGGTGGCTACACCTTC.

V gene TRBV6-1 combines with J gene TRBJ2-3; 9 bases map to TRBD2. V was pared by 7 bases and J by 7 bases, with 9 bases of the junction left unmatched. Germline V CDR1 and CDR2: MNHNS, SASEGT. The CDR3 runs to 14 residues. Here the CDR3 reads CASMGLAKEHTQYF. CDR3 sequence (DNA): TGTGCCAGCATGGGACTAGCAAAGGAGCATACGCAGTATTTT.

The chain carries TRBV9 and TRBJ1-1; tentative D call: TRBD1 (6 bases). Trimming cost V 2 bases and J 10 bases, with 15 bases left between them. The CDR3 length is 13 residues. The V gene's germline CDR1 is SGDLS and CDR2 YYNGEE. As DNA, the CDR3 is TGTGCCAGCAGCGTTGGGGGGCAAGAACCAGCTTTCTTT. This translates into CASSVGGQEPAFF.

The CDR3 sequence: CASSYDRMNTEAFF. In nucleotides, the CDR3 is TGTGCCAGCAGTTACGACAGGATGAACACTGAAGCTTTCTTT. The V gene is TRBV6-2 or TRBV6-3, the J gene TRBJ1-1; a possible D gene is TRBD1 (6 bases). This CDR3 region has 14 residues. Germline CDR1 and CDR2: MNHEY and SVGEGT. Trimming took off 2 bases at V and 0 bases at J, with 7 bases between the two ends.

The J gene is TRBJ2-2, the V gene TRBV7-2; D perhaps matches TRBD1 (6 bases). CDR3 size: 16 residues. CDR1 is SGHTA and CDR2 is FQGNSA in the germline V gene. Trimming removed 2 bases from V and 6 bases from J, with 16 bases in between. In DNA form, the CDR3 reads TGTGCCAGCAGCTTATCTCAGGGGCATCTCGCCGGGGAGCTGTTTTTT. Translating gives CASSLSQGHLAGELFF.

The chain uses TRBV7-2 and TRBJ2-5, with TRBD2 identical over 14 bases. The CDR3 length is 15 residues. The ends lost 5 bases at V and 5 bases at J; junction bases unmatched: 4. Germline V gene lookup returns CDR1 SGHTA and CDR2 FQGNSA. CDR3 DNA: TGTGCCAGCAGCCCGAGGACTAGCGGGGGGGAGACCCAGTACTTC. Translated: CASSPRTSGGETQYF.

The chain carries TRBV10-3 and TRBJ1-1; a weak D match, TRBD1 (6 bases). This CDR3 is built from 15 residues. Trimming took off 6 bases at V and 3 bases at J, with 17 bases between the two ends. Germline-derived CDR1 and CDR2 are ENHRY and SYGVKD. CDR3 sequence reads: CAIRKITGWDTEAFF. CDR3 coding DNA: TGTGCCATCAGGAAGATTACAGGGTGGGACACTGAAGCTTTCTTT.

This clonotype was seen a few times. Germline and junction disagree at one end, which may indicate a read error. This chain links TRBV28 with TRBJ2-7; 7 bases agree with TRBD1. CDR3 size: 14 residues. Germline CDR1 is MDHEN and CDR2 is SYDVKM. The CDR3 is CASSFGTAGYGQYF. The CDR3 nucleotides are TGTGCCAGCAGTTTTGGGACAGCCGGTTACGGGCAGTACTTC.

The genes are TRBV7-9 and TRBJ2-1; TRBD1 is a possible D gene (5 bases). Germline V gives CDR1 SEHNR, CDR2 FQNEAQ (reference sequence). The ends were cut back, 5 bases at V and 6 bases at J, with 17 bases in the middle. CDR3 size: 15 residues. The CDR3 DNA reads as TGTGCCAGCAGCCACGGCAACCTAGGGGCCAATGAGCAGTTCTTC. This translates into CASSHGNLGANEQFF.

V usage is TRBV7-2 and J usage is TRBJ2-3, with D possibly matching TRBD2 (6 bases). Germline loops: CDR1 SGHTA, CDR2 FQGNSA. The germline V and J ends were trimmed by 6 bases and 1 base, with 17 bases remaining between them. The CDR3 has 16 residues. The CDR3 sequence: CASSRRLDRRTDTQYF. DNA for the CDR3: TGTGCCAGCAGTCGACGACTAGATAGACGCACAGATACGCAGTATTTT. The complete variable domain, with remaining parts taken from reference TRBV7-2 and TRBJ2-3, reads GAGVSQSPSNKVTEKGKDVELRCDPISGHTALYWYRQSLGQGLEFLIYFQGNSAPDKSGLPSDRFSAERTGGSVSTLTIQRTQQEDSAVYLCASSRRLDRRTDTQYFGPGTRLTVL.

V and J are TRBV19 and TRBJ2-2; possibly TRBD1 or TRBD2 for D (6 bases each). This CDR3 contains 17 residues. V lost 4 bases, J lost 4 bases, and 19 bases lay in between. CDR1 and CDR2 from the germline V gene are LNHDA and SQIVND (reference sequence). CDR3 DNA: TGTGCCAGTAGTAAGGGCTGGGGGGCCGGTCCCACCGGGGAGCTGTTTTTT. Its protein is CASSKGWGAGPTGELFF.

This clonotype has a handful of counts. The CDR3 is CASSLKPGTEAFF. The CDR3 DNA reads TGCGCCAGCAGCTTAAAACCGGGCACTGAAGCTTTCTTT. V and J are TRBV5-1 and TRBJ1-1; D call uncertain. The ends were cut back, 2 bases at V and 4 bases at J, with 9 bases in the middle. CDR1 and CDR2 from the germline V gene are SGHRS and YFSETQ. This CDR3 region has 13 residues.

The chain couples TRBV12-3 or TRBV12-4 to TRBJ1-1; D perhaps matches TRBD1 (6 bases). The V and J ends lost 6 bases and 1 base respectively, with 9 bases between them. The CDR3 covers 13 residues. DNA for the CDR3: TGTGCCAGCAGCCCGGGACAGAACACTGAAGCTTTCTTT. Translated, it gives CASSPGQNTEAFF.

A word on this clonotype: The germline gene is not matched at one end of the junction; a read error may be the cause. The chain joins TRBV7-6 to TRBJ2-7, with D maybe TRBD2 (6 bases). Per the germline V gene, CDR1 is SGHVS and CDR2 is FNYEAQ. The CDR3 loop spans 13 amino acids. CDR3 in DNA: TGTGCTAGCAGCTTAGCGGTGGGTTCCGAGCAGTACTTC. It codes for CASSLAVGSEQYF.

The rearrangement links TRBV2 to TRBJ2-1; D is ambiguous. V lost 2 bases, J lost 0 bases, and 14 bases lay in between. The CDR3 length is 17 residues. From germline, CDR1 is SNHLY and CDR2 FYNNEI. CDR3 residues: CASSESLTLSSYNEQFF. Written as DNA, the CDR3 is TGTGCCAGCAGTGAAAGTTTGACGCTCAGCTCCTACAATGAGCAGTTCTTC.

This clonotype was picked up a small number of times. The CDR3 loop reads CAIDRQGSNQPQHF. CDR3 coding DNA: TGTGCCATCGATCGACAGGGGTCCAATCAGCCCCAGCATTTT. This chain links TRBV28 with TRBJ1-5; 8 bases are a match to TRBD1. Germline loops: CDR1 MDHEN, CDR2 SYDVKM. V lost 10 bases to trimming and J lost 3 bases; unmatched junction nucleotides: 8. This CDR3 region has 14 residues.

This clonotype appeared a few times. The chain has TRBV5-1 and TRBJ2-3, with 10 nucleotides matching TRBD2. The CDR3 contains 16 residues. Germline V lookup: CDR1 SGHRS, CDR2 YFSETQ. After removal of 6 bases from V and 4 bases from J, the junction contained 11 bases not matched to a gene. As DNA, the CDR3 is TGCGCCAGCACCAACAGCGGGGGGGCCCGCCCAGATACGCAGTATTTT. It yields the protein CASTNSGGARPDTQYF.

The gene calls are TRBV7-2 and TRBJ1-2; 9 nucleotides agree with TRBD1. Germline CDR1 is SGHTA and CDR2 is FQGNSA. The CDR3 contains 14 residues. V trimming: 5 bases; J trimming: 4 bases; junction bases outside the gene matches: 5. The DNA of the CDR3 is TGTGCCAGCAGCCCTCTGGGACAGGGCTATGGCTACACCTTC. Its protein product is CASSPLGQGYGYTF. The full variable domain, its missing parts supplied by reference TRBV7-2 and TRBJ1-2, is GAGVSQSPSNKVTEKGKDVELRCDPISGHTALYWYRQSLGQGLEFLIYFQGNSAPDKSGLPSDRFSAERTGGSVSTLTIQRTQQEDSAVYLCASSPLGQGYGYTFGSGTRLTVV.

This clonotype was seen more than once but under ten times. The gene calls are TRBV6-2 or TRBV6-3 and TRBJ2-7; tentatively, D is TRBD2 (6 bases). The CDR3 is made up of 11 amino acids. CDR1 and CDR2 from the germline V gene are MNHEY and SVGEGT. Trimming shortened V by 6 bases and J by 7 bases, and 10 bases separated the two germline ends. CDR3 sequence (DNA): TGTGCCAGCAGCCCCGGGAGAGAGCAGTACTTC. Amino acids: CASSPGREQYF.